Following are 6 T cell receptor beta chains from one sample sequenced in a study of cytomegalovirus exposure and HLA in healthy donors. Clones were read by immunoSEQ multiplex PCR, and TCRdb kept only the in-frame ones, dropping some. The sample gives roughly 330,000 clones, roughly nine tenths of which show up once; 0.95% to 1.5% is in the top ten. The sample taken for sequencing was PBMCs. These receptor sequences come from a woman aged 25 to 39 in good health and CMV-seropositive.

In nucleotides, the CDR3 is TGTGCCAGCAGCTTGGGACAGGGGGGGACCCAGTACTTC. Translated: CASSLGQGGTQYF. The chain recombines TRBV5-6 with TRBJ2-5, with 9 bases identical to TRBD1. Germline CDR1 SGHDT, CDR2 YYEEEE. The ends lost 0 bases at V and 7 bases at J; junction bases unmatched: 1. The CDR3 has 13 residues. The whole variable domain, filled in from reference TRBV5-6 and TRBJ2-5, reads DAGVTQSPTHLIKTRGQQVTLRCSPKSGHDTVSWYQQALGQGPQFIFQYYEEEERQRGNFPDRFSGHQFPNYSSELNVNALLLGDSALYLCASSLGQGGTQYFGPGTRLLVL.

J is TRBJ2-5 and V is TRBV18; D call uncertain. The ends were cut back, 6 bases at V and 4 bases at J, with 18 bases in the middle. There are 15 residues in the CDR3. Looked up from germline, CDR1 is KGHSH and CDR2 is LQKENI. CDR3 bases: TGTGCCAGCTCCCCCGAGATCCTTTTGGGAGAGACCCAGTACTTC. Translation: CASSPEILLGETQYF.

The rearrangement links TRBV6-5 to TRBJ1-1; TRBD1 matches at 8 bases. Trimming took 6 bases from V and 1 from J; bases not matched to a gene: 4. The germline CDR1 and CDR2 sequences are MNHEY and SVGAGI. There are 14 residues in the CDR3. CDR3 in DNA: TGTGCCAGCAGACCCGGGACAGGGAACACTGAAGCTTTCTTT. As protein: CASRPGTGNTEAFF.

This sequence joins TRBV10-3 and TRBJ1-5; D unresolved. The ends were cut back, 3 bases at V and 4 bases at J, with 4 bases in the middle. The CDR3 sequence is 12 residues long. Germline V gene lookup returns CDR1 ENHRY and CDR2 SYGVKD. CDR3 sequence reads: CAISDGNQPQHF. In DNA form, the CDR3 reads TGTGCCATCAGTGATGGGAATCAGCCCCAGCATTTT.

The V call is TRBV7-8, the J call TRBJ2-3, with D possibly TRBD1 on 5 matching bases. The germline V gene encodes CDR1 SGHVS and CDR2 FQNEAQ. This CDR3 spans 13 amino acids. V shed 5 bases and J shed 4 bases, with 10 bases lying between them. CDR3 amino acids: CASSKGLADTQYF. The CDR3 nucleotides read TGTGCCAGCAGCAAGGGGTTGGCAGATACGCAGTATTTT.

The chain links TRBV4-3 to TRBJ2-1; TRBD1 matches at 11 bases. Germline V gene lookup returns CDR1 LGHNA and CDR2 YSLEER. CDR3 length: 15 amino acids. Unmatched junction bases numbered 2, after V lost 1 base and J lost 6 bases. The chain's CDR3 is CASSQVGTGGNEQFF. The CDR3 nucleotides are TGCGCCAGCAGCCAAGTAGGGACAGGGGGCAATGAGCAGTTCTTC.